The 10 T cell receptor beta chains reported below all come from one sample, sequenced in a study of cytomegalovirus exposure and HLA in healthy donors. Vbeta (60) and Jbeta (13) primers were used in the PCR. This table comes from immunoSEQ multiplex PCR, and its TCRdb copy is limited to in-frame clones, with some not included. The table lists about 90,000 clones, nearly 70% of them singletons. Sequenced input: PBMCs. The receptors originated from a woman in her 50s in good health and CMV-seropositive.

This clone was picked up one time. Here the CDR3 DNA reads TGTGCCAGCAGTTTAATGGGACAGGGATTGTGGGAGCAGTACTTC. Translated: CASSLMGQGLWEQYF. The genes are TRBV28 and TRBJ2-7, with 9 bases lining up with TRBD1. CDR1 is MDHEN and CDR2 is SYDVKM in the germline V gene. The CDR3 runs to 15 residues. V lost 2 bases, J lost 7 bases, and 9 bases stayed unmatched.

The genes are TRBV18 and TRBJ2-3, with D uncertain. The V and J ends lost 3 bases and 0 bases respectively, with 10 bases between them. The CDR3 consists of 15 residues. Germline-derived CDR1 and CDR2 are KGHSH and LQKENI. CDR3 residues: CASSPSITSTDTQYF. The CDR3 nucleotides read TGTGCCAGCTCACCGTCCATTACAAGCACAGATACGCAGTATTTT. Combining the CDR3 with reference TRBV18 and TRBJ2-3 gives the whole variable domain NAGVMQNPRHLVRRRGQEARLRCSPMKGHSHVYWYRQLPEEGLKFMVYLQKENIIDESGMPKERFSAEFPKEGPSILRIQQVVRGDSAAYFCASSPSITSTDTQYFGPGTRLTVL.

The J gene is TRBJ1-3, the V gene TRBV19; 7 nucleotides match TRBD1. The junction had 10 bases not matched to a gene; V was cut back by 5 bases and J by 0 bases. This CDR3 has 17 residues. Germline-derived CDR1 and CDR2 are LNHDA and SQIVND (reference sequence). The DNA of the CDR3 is TGTGCCAGTAGTCCCCAGGGGGTCTCTCTCTCTGGAAACACCATATATTTT. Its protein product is CASSPQGVSLSGNTIYF.

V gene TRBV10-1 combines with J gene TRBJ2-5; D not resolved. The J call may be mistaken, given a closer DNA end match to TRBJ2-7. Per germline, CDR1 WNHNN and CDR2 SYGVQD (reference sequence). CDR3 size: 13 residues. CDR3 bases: TGCGCCAGCAGTGAGGGCAGGATCTACGAGCAGTACTTC. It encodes CASSEGRIYEQYF.

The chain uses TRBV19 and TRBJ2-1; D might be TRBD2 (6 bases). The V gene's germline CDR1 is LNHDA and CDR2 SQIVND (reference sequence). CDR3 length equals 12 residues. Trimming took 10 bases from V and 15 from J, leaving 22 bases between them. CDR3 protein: CATKGSGTLPFF. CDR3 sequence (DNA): TGTGCCACAAAAGGATCCGGGACTCTGCCGTTCTTC.

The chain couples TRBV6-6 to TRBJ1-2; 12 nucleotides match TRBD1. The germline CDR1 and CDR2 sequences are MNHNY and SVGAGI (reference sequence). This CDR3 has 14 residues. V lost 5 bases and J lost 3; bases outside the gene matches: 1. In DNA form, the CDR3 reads TGTGCCAGCAGTGGGACAGGGGGCGACTATGGCTACACCTTC. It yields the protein CASSGTGGDYGYTF.

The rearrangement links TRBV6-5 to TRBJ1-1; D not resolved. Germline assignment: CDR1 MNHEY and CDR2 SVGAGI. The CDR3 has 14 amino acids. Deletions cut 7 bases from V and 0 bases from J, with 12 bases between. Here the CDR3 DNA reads TGTGCCAGCACTTTGAACTACCTGAACACTGAAGCTTTCTTT. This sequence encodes CASTLNYLNTEAFF.

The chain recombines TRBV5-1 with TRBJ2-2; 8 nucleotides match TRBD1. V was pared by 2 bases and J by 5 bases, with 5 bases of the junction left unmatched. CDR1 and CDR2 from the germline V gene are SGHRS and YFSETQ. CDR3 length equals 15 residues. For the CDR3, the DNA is TGCGCCAGCAGCTTATTACAGGGGGGAACCGGGGAGCTGTTTTTT. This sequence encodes CASSLLQGGTGELFF.

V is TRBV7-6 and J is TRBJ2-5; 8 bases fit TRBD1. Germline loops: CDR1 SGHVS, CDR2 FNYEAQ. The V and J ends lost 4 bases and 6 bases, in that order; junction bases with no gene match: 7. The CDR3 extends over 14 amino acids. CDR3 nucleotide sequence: TGTGCCAGCAGCTCAGGACAGGGCGGGAAGACCCAGTACTTC. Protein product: CASSSGQGGKTQYF.

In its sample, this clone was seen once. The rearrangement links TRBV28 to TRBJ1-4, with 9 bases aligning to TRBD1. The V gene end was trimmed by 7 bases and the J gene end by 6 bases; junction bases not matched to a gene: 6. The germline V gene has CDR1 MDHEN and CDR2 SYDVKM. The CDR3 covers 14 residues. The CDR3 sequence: CASMAGTGYEKLFF. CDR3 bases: TGTGCCAGCATGGCCGGGACAGGGTATGAAAAACTGTTTTTT.